These 10 T cell receptor beta chains were all obtained from the same sample, sequenced in a study of Ad26.COV2.S vaccination and SARS-CoV-2 variants. Clones were sequenced by immunoSEQ multiplex PCR, and TCRdb holds only the in-frame ones, with some missing. The sample consists of hundreds of thousands of clones, 70% to 90% of them appearing once. Treatment reported: roughly 18 received Ad26.COV2.S at low or high dose, single or two shots; 5 received placebo; per-sample allocation not given. It was on day 63 after the first vaccine or placebo injection that samples were taken. The sample consisted of peripheral blood, taken in a trial of Ad26.COV2.S vaccine versus placebo. Every receptor here comes from a person between 18 and 65 years old who received the Ad26.COV2.S COVID-19 vaccine or a placebo.

This clone was observed a single time. J is TRBJ2-1 and V is TRBV11-2, with D tentatively TRBD1 (6 bases). The CDR3 spans 14 residues. Germline assignment: CDR1 SGHAT and CDR2 FQNNGV. The V and J ends lost 6 bases and 3 bases respectively, with 12 bases between them. Here the CDR3 reads CASRNIRGYNEQFF. CDR3 nucleotide sequence: TGTGCCAGCAGGAATATCAGGGGCTACAATGAGCAGTTCTTC.

This chain joins TRBV30 and TRBJ2-6; a possible D gene is TRBD2 (5 bases). The CDR3 spans 14 residues. The germline gives CDR1 GTSNPN, CDR2 SVGIG (reference sequence). The V end was cut by 6 bases, the J end by 0 bases, with 9 bases between. Written as DNA, the CDR3 is TGTGCCTGCCGCGGGCCCTCTGGGGCCAACGTCCTGACTTTC. Its protein is CACRGPSGANVLTF.

The chain uses TRBV11-3 and TRBJ2-3; D perhaps matches TRBD2 (5 bases). Trimming removed 1 base from V and 0 bases from J, with 17 bases in between. Germline values: CDR1 SGHNT, CDR2 YENEEA. The CDR3 consists of 18 residues. CDR3 region: CASSLGSRTDPSTDTQYF. CDR3 coding DNA: TGTGCCAGCAGCTTAGGGTCGCGGACTGACCCTAGCACAGATACGCAGTATTTT.

This sequence joins TRBV5-1 and TRBJ2-1; D might be TRBD1 (6 bases). This CDR3 contains 14 residues. Trimming took off 5 bases at V and 4 bases at J, with 13 bases between the two ends. The germline gives CDR1 SGHRS, CDR2 YFSETQ. The CDR3 DNA is TGCGCCAGCAGTGGGGAAGGGACATACAATGAGCAGTTCTTC. Its protein product is CASSGEGTYNEQFF.

The V call is TRBV10-3, the J call TRBJ2-1; 8 bases are a match to TRBD1. The CDR3 loop spans 15 amino acids. The V gene's germline CDR1 is ENHRY and CDR2 SYGVKD. V shed 0 bases and J 7 bases; nucleotides not matched to a gene: 5. The CDR3 region has the DNA TGTGCCATCAGTGAGTCTCAGGGGGCAAGTAATGAGCAGTTCTTC. Its translation is CAISESQGASNEQFF.

This chain connects TRBV27 to TRBJ1-5, with 7 nucleotides matching TRBD1. The CDR3 extends over 15 amino acids. V was pared by 3 bases and J by 4 bases, with 6 bases of the junction left unmatched. The V gene's germline CDR1 is MNHEY and CDR2 SMNVEV (reference sequence). Here the CDR3 DNA reads TGTGCCAGCAGTTTGAGCAGGGGGATTAATCAGCCCCAGCATTTT. It translates to CASSLSRGINQPQHF.

The V gene is TRBV10-1, the J gene TRBJ2-5; D may be TRBD1 (5 bases). Germline lookup yields CDR1 WNHNN and CDR2 SYGVQD (reference sequence). With 4 bases removed from V and 2 bases from J, the gap between germline ends came to 14 bases. The CDR3 covers 15 residues. DNA for the CDR3: TGCGCCAGCAGTGGAAGGGCAGGGATTCAAGAGACCCAGTACTTC. It is translated as CASSGRAGIQETQYF.

The chain is built from TRBV14 and TRBJ2-5; 7 bases map to TRBD2. V lost 0 bases and J lost 8; bases outside the gene matches: 15. The CDR3 spans 17 residues. Germline lookup yields CDR1 SGHDN and CDR2 FVKESK. CDR3 residues: CASSQDSFVAGPGTQYF. CDR3 coding DNA: TGTGCCAGCAGCCAAGATAGTTTTGTAGCGGGCCCTGGAACCCAGTACTTC.

This clone was seen once. This chain links TRBV18 with TRBJ1-1, with TRBD1 identical over 8 bases. This CDR3 is built from 15 residues. J lost 7 bases, V lost 4 bases, and 11 bases had no gene match. Germline CDR1 reads KGHSH; CDR2 reads LQKENI. The CDR3, as DNA: TGTGCCAGCTCACAGATGACAGGGGAAAGTAGTGAAGCTTTCTTT. It translates to CASSQMTGESSEAFF.

This clone has a single count. The V call is TRBV6-4, the J call TRBJ2-2, with 8 nucleotides matching TRBD2. J was trimmed by 8 bases and V by 8 bases; bases with no gene match: 13. CDR3 length: 15 residues. Germline V gives CDR1 MRHNA, CDR2 SNTAGT. In DNA, the CDR3 is TGTGCCAGCGTCGTGGCGGGAGGATTTTTTGGGGAGCTGTTTTTT. Translating gives CASVVAGGFFGELFF.